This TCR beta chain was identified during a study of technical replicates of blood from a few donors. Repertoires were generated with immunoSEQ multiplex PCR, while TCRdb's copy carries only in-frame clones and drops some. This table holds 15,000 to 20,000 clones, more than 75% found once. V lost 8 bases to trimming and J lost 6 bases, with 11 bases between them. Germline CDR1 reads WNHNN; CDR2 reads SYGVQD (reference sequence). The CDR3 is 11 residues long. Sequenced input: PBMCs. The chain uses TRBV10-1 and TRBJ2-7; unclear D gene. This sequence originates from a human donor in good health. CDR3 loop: CASRQVGEQYF. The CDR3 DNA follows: TGCGCCAGCCGCCAGGTCGGCGAGCAGTACTTC.